What follows is one T cell receptor (beta chain) and its context. Those who participated ranged in age from roughly 18 to 89 years and resided in roughly 26 US areas. In the original workflow: The assay estimated nucleated cells by amplifying reference gene primers. The repertoire was sequenced with immunoSEQ multiplex PCR; TCRdb's copy has only in-frame clones and lacks some. Clone size and the V and J calls come from that table; the DNA yielded D and trimming. The data hold 310,000 or so clones, with 87% observed a single time. This record comes from a study of blood T cell repertoires in COVID-19. Across the whole study: The United States, Italy and Spain supplied acute and convalescent COVID-19 samples.

This CDR3 is built from 15 residues. The germline gives CDR1 LGHDT, CDR2 YNNKEL (reference sequence). Trimming took 1 base from V and 8 from J; bases not matched to a gene: 9. This clonotype originated in a woman under 30 who had recovered from COVID-19. The sample was PBMCs or T cells enriched from blood (not recorded which). The chain employs TRBV3-1 (or the pseudogene TRBV3-2) and TRBJ1-2, with TRBD1 matching 8 bases. The DNA for the CDR3 is TGTGCCAGCAGCCAAGTTTCAGGGGGCGCGTGGGGCTACACCTTC. Translation gives CASSQVSGGAWGYTF.